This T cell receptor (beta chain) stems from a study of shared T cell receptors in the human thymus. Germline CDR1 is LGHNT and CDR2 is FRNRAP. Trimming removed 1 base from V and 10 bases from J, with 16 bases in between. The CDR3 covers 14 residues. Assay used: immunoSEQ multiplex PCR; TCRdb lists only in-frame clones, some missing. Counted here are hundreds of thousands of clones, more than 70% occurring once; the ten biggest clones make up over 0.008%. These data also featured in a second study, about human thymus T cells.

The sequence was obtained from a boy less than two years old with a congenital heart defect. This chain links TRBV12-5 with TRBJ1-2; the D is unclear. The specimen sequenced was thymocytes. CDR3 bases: TGTGCTAGTGGTTTGGGTCATGGCCCGGACTTCTACACCTTC. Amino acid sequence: CASGLGHGPDFYTF.